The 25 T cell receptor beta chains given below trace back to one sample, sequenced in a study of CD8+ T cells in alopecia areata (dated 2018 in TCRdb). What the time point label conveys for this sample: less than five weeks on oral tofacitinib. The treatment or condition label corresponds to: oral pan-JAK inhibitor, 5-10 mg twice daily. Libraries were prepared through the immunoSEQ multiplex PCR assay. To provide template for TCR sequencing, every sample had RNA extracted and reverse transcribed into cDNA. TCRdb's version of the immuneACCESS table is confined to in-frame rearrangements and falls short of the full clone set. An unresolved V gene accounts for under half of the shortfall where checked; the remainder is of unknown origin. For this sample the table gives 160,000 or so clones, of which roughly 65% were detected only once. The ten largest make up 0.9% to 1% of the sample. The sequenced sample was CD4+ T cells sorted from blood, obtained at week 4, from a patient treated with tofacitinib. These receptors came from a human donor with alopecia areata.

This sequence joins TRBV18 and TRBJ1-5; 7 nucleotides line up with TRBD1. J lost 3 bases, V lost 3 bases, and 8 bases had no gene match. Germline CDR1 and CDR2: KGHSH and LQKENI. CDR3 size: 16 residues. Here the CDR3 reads CASSPGRGQINQPQHF. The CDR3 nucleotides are TGTGCCAGCTCACCTGGTCGGGGACAGATCAATCAGCCCCAGCATTTT.

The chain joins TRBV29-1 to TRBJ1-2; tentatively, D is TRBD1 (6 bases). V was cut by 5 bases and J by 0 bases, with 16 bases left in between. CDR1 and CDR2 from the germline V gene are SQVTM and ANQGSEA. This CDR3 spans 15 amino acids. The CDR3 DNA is TGCAGCGTTAATAAGGGGGGCCCGGCTAACTATGGCTACACCTTC. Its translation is CSVNKGGPANYGYTF.

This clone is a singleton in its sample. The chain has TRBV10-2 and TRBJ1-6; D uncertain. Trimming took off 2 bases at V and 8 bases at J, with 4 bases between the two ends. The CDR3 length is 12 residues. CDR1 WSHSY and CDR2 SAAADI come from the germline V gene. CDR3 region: CASSERYSPLHF. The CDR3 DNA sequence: TGCGCCAGCAGTGAGCGTTATTCACCCCTCCACTTT.

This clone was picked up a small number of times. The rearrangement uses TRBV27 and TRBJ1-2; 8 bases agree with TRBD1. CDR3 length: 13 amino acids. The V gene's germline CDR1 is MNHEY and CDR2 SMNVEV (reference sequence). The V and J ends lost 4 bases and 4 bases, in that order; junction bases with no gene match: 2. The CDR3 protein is CASSWDRSYGYTF. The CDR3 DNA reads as TGTGCCAGCAGTTGGGACAGGAGCTATGGCTACACCTTC.

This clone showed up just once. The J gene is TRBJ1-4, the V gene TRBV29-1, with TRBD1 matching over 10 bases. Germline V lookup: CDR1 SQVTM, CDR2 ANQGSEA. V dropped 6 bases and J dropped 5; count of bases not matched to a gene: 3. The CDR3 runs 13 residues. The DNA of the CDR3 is TGCAGCGTGCCGGGACAGGGGAATGAAAAACTGTTTTTT. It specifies CSVPGQGNEKLFF.

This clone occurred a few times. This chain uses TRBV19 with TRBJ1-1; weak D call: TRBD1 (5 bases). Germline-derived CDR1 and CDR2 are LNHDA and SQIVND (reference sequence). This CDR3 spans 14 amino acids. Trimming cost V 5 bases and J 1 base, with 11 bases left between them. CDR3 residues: CASSRGTPNTEAFF. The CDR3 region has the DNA TGTGCCAGTAGTCGAGGGACCCCGAACACTGAAGCTTTCTTT.

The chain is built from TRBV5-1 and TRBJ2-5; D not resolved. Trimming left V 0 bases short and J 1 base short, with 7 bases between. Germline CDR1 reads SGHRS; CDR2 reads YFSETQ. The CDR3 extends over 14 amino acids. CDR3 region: CASSLAKSQETQYF. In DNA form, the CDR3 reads TGCGCCAGCAGCTTGGCTAAGAGCCAAGAGACCCAGTACTTC.

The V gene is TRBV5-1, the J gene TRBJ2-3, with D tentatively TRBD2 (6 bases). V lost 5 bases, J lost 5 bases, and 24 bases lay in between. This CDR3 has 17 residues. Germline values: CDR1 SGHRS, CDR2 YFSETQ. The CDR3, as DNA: TGCGCCAGCAGTCGCGGGACCCAACGGTCGTTGGGAGATACGCAGTATTTT. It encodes CASSRGTQRSLGDTQYF.

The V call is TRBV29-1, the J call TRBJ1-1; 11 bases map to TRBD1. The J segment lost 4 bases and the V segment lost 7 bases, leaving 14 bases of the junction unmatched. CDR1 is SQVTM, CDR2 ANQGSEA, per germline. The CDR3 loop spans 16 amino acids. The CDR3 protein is CSGRTGGLKGGTEAFF. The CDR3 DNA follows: TGCAGCGGACGGACAGGGGGCCTTAAAGGCGGCACTGAAGCTTTCTTT.

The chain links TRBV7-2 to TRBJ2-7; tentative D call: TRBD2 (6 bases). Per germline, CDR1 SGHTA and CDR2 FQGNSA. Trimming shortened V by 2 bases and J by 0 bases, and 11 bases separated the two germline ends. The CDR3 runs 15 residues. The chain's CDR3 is CASSLIVGGSYEQYF. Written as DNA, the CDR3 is TGTGCCAGCAGCTTAATTGTGGGAGGCTCCTACGAGCAGTACTTC.

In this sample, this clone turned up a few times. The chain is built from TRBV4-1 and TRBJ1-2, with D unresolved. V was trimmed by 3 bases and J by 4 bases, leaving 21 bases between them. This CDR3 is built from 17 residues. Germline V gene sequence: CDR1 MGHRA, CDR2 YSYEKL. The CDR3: CASSHMATRDRVYGYTF. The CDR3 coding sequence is TGCGCCAGCAGCCATATGGCCACCCGCGACCGAGTCTATGGCTACACCTTC.

CDR3 loop: CASSLPYNEQFF. The CDR3 coding sequence is TGTGCCAGCAGCTTACCCTACAATGAGCAGTTCTTC. The chain links TRBV5-6 to TRBJ2-1; D uncertain. The CDR3 runs 12 residues. Trimming took off 2 bases at V and 2 bases at J, with 2 bases between the two ends. CDR1 and CDR2 (germline): SGHDT, YYEEEE.

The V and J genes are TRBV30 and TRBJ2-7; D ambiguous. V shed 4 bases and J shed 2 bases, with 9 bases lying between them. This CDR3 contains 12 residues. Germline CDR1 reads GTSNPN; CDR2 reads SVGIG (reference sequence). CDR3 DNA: TGTGCCTGGAATCAGAGAGCCTACGAGCAGTACTTC. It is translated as CAWNQRAYEQYF.

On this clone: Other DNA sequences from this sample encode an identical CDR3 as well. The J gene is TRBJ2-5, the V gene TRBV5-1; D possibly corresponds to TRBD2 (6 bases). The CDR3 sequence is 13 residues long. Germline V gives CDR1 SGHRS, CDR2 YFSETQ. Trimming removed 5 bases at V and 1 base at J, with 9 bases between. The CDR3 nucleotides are TGCGCCAGCAGAAGGGACTCCCAAGAGACCCAGTACTTC. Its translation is CASRRDSQETQYF.

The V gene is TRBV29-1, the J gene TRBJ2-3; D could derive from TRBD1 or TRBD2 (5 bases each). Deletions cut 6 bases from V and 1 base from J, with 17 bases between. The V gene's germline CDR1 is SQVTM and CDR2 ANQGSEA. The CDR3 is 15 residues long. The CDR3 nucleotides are TGCAGCGTCGTAAAGACGGGGACCGGCACAGATACGCAGTATTTT. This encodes CSVVKTGTGTDTQYF.

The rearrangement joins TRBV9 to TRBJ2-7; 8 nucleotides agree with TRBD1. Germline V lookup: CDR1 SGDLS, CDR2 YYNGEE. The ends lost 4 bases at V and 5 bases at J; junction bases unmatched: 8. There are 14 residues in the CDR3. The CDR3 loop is CASSLQGARDEQYF. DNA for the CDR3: TGTGCCAGCAGCCTCCAGGGGGCTCGGGACGAGCAGTACTTC.

The CDR3 loop is CASSFGGVVSGYTF. DNA of the CDR3: TGTGCCAGCAGTTTCGGCGGGGTAGTCAGCGGCTACACCTTC. The rearrangement uses TRBV25-1 and TRBJ1-2; D gene ambiguous. The V end lost 5 bases, the J end lost 8 bases, and 18 bases lay between the germline ends. The CDR3 extends over 14 amino acids. Looked up from germline, CDR1 is MGHDK and CDR2 is SYGVNS.

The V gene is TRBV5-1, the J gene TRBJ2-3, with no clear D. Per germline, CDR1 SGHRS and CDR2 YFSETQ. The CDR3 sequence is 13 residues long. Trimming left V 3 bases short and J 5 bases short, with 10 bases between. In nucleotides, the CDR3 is TGCGCCAGCAGCTCCCGACCCGAAGATACGCAGTATTTT. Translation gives CASSSRPEDTQYF.

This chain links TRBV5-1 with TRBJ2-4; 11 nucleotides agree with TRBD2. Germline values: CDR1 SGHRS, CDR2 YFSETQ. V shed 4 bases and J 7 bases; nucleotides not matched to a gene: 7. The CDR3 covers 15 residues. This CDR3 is CASSLLAGDINIQYF. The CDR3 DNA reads TGCGCCAGCAGCCTACTAGCGGGGGATATTAACATTCAGTACTTC.

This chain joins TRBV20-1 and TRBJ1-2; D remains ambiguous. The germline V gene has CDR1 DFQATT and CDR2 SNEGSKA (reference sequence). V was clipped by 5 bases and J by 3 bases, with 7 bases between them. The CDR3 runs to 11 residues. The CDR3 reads CSARGYYGYTF. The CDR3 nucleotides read TGCAGTGCTCGAGGTTACTATGGCTACACCTTC.

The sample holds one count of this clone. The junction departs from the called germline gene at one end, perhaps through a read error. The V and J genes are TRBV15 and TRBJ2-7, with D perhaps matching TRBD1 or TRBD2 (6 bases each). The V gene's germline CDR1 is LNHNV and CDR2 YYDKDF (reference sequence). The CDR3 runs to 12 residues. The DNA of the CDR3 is TGTGCCACCAGCAGAGATTCGGGGGACATATCCTTC. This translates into CATSRDSGDISF.

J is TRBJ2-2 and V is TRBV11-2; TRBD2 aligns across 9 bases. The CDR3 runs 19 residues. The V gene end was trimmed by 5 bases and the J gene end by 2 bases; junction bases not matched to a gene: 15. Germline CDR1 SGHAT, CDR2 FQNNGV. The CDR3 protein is CASSVVMGLAVANTGELFF. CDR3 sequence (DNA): TGTGCCAGCAGCGTCGTAATGGGACTAGCAGTAGCCAACACCGGGGAGCTGTTTTTT.

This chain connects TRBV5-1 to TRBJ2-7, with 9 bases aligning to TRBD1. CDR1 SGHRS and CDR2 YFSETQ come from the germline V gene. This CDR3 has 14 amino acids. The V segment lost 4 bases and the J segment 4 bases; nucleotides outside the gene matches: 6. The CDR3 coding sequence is TGCGCCAGCAGCAAGGGACAGGGCTTATACGAGCAGTACTTC. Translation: CASSKGQGLYEQYF.

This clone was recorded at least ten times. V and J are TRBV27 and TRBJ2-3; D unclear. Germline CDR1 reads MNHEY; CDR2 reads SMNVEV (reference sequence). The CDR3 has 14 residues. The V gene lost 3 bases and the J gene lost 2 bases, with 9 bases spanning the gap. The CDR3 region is CASSFRVDTDTQYF. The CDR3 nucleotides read TGTGCCAGCAGTTTCCGAGTGGACACAGATACGCAGTATTTT.

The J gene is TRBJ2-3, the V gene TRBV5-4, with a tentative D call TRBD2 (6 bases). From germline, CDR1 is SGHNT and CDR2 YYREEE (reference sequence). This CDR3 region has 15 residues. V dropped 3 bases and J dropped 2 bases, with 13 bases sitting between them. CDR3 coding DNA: TGTGCCAGCAGCTGGGGGGAGACTTACACAGATACGCAGTATTTT. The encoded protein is CASSWGETYTDTQYF.